This TCR beta chain was identified during a study of blood T cell repertoires in COVID-19. Overall study context: PBMCs, B-cell-depleted T cells, or T cells were the source of the cDNA or gDNA that made up the material.

Produced via immunoSEQ multiplex PCR; TCRdb's table is partial and in-frame only. The sample shows about 140,000 clones, roughly 85% of them seen only once. Germline CDR1 and CDR2: ENHRY and SYGVKD. CDR3 length: 14 residues. V was shortened by 3 bases and J by 5 bases, with 13 bases between the two germline ends. Sequenced material: PBMCs or T cells enriched from blood (not recorded which). The source is a woman in her forties or fifties who had recovered from COVID-19. The J gene is TRBJ2-5, the V gene TRBV10-3; TRBD2 might be the D (7 bases). CDR3 sequence reads: CAISDREGVETQYF. The CDR3 region has the DNA TGTGCCATCAGTGATAGGGAGGGGGTCGAGACCCAGTACTTC.